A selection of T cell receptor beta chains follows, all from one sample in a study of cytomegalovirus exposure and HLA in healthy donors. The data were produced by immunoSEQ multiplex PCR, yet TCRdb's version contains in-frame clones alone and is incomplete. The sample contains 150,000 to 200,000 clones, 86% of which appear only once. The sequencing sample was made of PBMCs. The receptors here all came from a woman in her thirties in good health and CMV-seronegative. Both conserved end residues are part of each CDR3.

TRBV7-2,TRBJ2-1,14,CASSRDRGLAEQFF
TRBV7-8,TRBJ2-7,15,CASSFRTVTSYEQYF
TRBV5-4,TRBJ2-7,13,CASRTGLGYEQYF
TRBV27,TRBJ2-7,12,CASGHLSYEQYF
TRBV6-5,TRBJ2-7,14,CASSSRLGPYEQYF
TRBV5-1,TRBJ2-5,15,CASSWTGGGQETQYF
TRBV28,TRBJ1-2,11,CASSWTGGYTF
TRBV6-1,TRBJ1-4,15,CASSENIATNEKLFF
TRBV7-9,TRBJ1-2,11,CASSLGGGYTF
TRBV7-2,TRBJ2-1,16,CASSWDGTSGELEQFF
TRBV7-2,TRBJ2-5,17,CASSLRLAGGLPETQYF
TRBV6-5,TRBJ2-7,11,CASKSAYEQYF
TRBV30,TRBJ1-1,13,CAWSVVAFSEAFF
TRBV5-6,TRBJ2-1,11,CASSLLNEQFF
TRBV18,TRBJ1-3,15,CASSRDRGLGNTIYF
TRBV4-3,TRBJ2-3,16,CASSALPGGLTDTQYF
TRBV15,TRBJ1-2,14,CATSTGGINYGYTF
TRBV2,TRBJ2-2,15,CASSEALGNTGELFF
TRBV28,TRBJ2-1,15,CASSLQRDQYNEQFF
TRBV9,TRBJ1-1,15,CASSISGTGGTEAFF
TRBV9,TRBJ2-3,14,CASSVDGSTDTQYF
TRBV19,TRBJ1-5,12,CASSMATFPQHF
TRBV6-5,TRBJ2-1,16,CASSWRLEGLYNEQFF
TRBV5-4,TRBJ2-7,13,CASSVGLAYEQYF
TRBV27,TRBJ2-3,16,CASSGLAGLSTDTQYF
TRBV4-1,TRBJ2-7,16,CASSQDSQREAYEQYF
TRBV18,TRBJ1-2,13,CASSPDRGYGYTF
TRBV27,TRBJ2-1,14,CASGAGGSYNEQFF
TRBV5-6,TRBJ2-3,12,CASSPRLDTQYF
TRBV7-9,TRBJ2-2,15,CASSSGTGGPGELFF
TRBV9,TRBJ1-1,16,CASSVGVRGGNTEAFF
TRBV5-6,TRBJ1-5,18,CASSLLGAVQYSNQPQHF
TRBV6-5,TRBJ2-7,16,CASSYAPGQVFYEQYF
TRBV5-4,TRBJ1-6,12,CASSPRGSILHF
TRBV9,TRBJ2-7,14,CASSASPGLDEQYF
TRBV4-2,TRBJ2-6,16,CASSQDGTSGANVLTF
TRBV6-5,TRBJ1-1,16,CASSYSTGKTNTEAFF
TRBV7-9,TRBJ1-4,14,CASSFGQGGEKLFF
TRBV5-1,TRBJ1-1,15,CASSLGGGAETEAFF
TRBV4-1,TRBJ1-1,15,CASSSQTTGSTEAFF
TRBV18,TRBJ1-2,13,CASSPPFTDGYTF
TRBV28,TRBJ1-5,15,CASSYKFRSNQPQHF
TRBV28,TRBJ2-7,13,CASSLGSGDEQYF
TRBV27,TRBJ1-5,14,CASRPDRSGQPQHF
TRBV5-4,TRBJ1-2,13,CASSLGRTDGYTF
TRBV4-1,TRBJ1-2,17,CASSQDYRDRPFYGYTF
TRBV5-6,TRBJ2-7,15,CASSLSLGFPYEQYF
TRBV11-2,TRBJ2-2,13,CASSFQSTGELFF
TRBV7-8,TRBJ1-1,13,CASSLGGRMEAFF
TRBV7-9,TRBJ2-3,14,CASSLEGREDTQYF
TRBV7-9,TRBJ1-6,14,CASSPRGQDSPLHF